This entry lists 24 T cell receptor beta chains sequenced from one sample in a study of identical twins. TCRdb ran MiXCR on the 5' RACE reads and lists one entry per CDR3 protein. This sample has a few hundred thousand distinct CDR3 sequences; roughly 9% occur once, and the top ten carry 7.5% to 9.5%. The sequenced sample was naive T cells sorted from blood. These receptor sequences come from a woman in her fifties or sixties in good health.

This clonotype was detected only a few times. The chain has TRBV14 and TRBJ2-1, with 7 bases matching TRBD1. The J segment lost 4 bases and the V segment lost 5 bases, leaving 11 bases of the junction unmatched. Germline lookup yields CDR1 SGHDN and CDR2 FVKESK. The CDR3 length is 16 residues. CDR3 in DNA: TGTGCCAGCAGCAAACCCTCCGGGACAGTATACAATGAGCAGTTCTTC. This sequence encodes CASSKPSGTVYNEQFF.

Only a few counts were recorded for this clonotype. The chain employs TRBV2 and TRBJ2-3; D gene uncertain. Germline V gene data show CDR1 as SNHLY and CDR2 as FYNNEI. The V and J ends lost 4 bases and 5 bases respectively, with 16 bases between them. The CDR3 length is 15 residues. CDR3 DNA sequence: TGTGCCAGCAGTGTGGGCTCCGGATCACAAGATACGCAGTATTTT. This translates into CASSVGSGSQDTQYF. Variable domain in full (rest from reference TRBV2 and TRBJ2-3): EPEVTQTPSHQVTQMGQEVILRCVPISNHLYFYWYRQILGQKVEFLVSFYNNEISEKSEIFDDQFSVERPDGSNFTLKIRSTKLEDSAMYFCASSVGSGSQDTQYFGPGTRLTVL.

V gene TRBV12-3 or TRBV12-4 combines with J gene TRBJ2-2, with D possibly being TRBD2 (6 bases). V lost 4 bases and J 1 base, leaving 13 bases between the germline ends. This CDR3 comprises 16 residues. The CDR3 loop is CASSYSGTLNTGELFF. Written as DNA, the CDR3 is TGTGCCAGCAGTTACTCCGGGACTCTGAACACCGGGGAGCTGTTTTTT.

CDR3 amino acids: CSAPGLGDYNEQFF. CDR3 bases: TGCAGTGCTCCGGGACTAGGGGACTACAATGAGCAGTTCTTC. This chain joins TRBV20-1 and TRBJ2-1; TRBD2 agrees at 8 bases. The V gene end was trimmed by 5 bases and the J gene end by 3 bases; junction bases not matched to a gene: 6. This CDR3 comprises 14 residues. Germline V lookup: CDR1 DFQATT, CDR2 SNEGSKA (reference sequence).

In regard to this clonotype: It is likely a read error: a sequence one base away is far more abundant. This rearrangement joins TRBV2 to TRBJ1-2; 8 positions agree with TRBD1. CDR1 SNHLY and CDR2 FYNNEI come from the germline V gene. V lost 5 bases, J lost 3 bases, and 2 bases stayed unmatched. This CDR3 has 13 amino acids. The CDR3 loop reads CASSLQGDYGYTF. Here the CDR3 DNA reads TGTGCCAGCAGTTTACAGGGGGACTATGGCTACACCTTC.

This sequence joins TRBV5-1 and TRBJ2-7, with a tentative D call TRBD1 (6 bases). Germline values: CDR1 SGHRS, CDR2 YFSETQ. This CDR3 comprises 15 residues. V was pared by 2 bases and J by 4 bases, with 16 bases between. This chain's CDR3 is CASSFRQGQRYEQYF. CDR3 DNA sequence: TGCGCCAGCAGCTTCCGCCAGGGGCAACGATACGAGCAGTACTTC.

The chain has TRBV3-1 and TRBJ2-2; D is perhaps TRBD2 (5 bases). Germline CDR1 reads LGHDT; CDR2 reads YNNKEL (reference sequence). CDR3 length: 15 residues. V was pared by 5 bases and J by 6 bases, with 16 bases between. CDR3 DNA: TGTGCCAGCAGCTACGTAATAGGGCGGGCCGGGGAGCTGTTTTTT. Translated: CASSYVIGRAGELFF.

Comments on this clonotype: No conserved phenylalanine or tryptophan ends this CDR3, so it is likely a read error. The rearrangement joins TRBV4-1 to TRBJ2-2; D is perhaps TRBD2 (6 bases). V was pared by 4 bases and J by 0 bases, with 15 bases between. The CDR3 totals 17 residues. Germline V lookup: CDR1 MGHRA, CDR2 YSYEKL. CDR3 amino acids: CASSLIELAANTGELFL. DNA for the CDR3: TGCGCCAGCAGCCTTATCGAATTAGCGGCGAACACCGGGGAGCTGTTTCTT.

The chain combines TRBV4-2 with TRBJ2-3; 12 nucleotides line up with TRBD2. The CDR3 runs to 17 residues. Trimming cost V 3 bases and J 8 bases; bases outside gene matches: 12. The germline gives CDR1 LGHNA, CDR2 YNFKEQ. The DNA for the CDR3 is TGTGCCAGCAGCCACCTCGGGGGGGAGACTAGCGGGAGTACGCAGTATTTT. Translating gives CASSHLGGETSGSTQYF.

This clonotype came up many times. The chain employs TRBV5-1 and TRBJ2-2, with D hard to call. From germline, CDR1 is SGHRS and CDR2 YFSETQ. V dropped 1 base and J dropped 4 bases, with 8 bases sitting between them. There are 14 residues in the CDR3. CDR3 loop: CASSLSPPTGELFF. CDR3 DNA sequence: TGCGCCAGCAGCTTGAGTCCGCCCACCGGGGAGCTGTTTTTT. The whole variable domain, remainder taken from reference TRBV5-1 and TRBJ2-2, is KAGVTQTPRYLIKTRGQQVTLSCSPISGHRSVSWYQQTPGQGLQFLFEYFSETQRNKGNFPGRFSGRQFSNSRSEMNVSTLELGDSALYLCASSLSPPTGELFFGEGSRLTVL.

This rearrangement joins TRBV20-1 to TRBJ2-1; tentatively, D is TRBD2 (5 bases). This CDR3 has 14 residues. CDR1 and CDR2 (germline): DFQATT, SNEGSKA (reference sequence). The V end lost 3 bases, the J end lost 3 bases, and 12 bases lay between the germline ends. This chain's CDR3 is CSASGIGLYNEQFF. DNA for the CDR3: TGCAGTGCTAGCGGGATAGGACTCTACAATGAGCAGTTCTTC.

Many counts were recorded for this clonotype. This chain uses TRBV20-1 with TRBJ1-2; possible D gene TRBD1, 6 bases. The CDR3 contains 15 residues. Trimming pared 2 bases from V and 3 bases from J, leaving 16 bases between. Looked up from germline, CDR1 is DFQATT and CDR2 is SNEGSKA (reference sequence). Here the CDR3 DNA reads TGCAGTGCTAGAAGTGTGTGGGGGCGCGACTATGGCTACACCTTC. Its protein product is CSARSVWGRDYGYTF.

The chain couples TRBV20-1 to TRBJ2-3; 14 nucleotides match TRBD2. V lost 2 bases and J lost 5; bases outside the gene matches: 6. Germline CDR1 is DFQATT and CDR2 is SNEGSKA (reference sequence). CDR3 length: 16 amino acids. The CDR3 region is CSARPGLAGVEDTQYF. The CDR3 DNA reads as TGCAGTGCTAGACCGGGACTAGCGGGAGTGGAAGATACGCAGTATTTT.

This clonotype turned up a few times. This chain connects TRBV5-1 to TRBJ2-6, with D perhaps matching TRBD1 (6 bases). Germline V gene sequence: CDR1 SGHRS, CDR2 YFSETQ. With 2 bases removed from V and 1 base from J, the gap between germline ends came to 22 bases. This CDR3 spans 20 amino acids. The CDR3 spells CASSFEGELAPKSGANVLTF. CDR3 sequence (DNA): TGCGCCAGCAGCTTCGAGGGGGAACTCGCCCCGAAATCTGGGGCCAACGTCCTGACTTTC.

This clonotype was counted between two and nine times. CDR3 bases: TGTGCCAGCAGTTACTTGATTGGGCTAGCGGGAGGGGAGCAGTACGTC. Its translation: CASSYLIGLAGGEQYV. The V call is TRBV6-6, the J call TRBJ2-7, with 12 nucleotides matching TRBD2. This CDR3 has 16 residues. J was trimmed by 7 bases and V by 1 base; bases with no gene match: 8. Per the germline V gene, CDR1 is MNHNY and CDR2 is SVGAGI (reference sequence).

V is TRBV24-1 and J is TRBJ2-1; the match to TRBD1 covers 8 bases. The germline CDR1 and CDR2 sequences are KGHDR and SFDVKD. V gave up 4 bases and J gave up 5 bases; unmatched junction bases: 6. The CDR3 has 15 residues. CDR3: CATSDPTGVNNEQFF. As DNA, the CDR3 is TGTGCCACCAGTGACCCGACAGGGGTAAACAATGAGCAGTTCTTC.

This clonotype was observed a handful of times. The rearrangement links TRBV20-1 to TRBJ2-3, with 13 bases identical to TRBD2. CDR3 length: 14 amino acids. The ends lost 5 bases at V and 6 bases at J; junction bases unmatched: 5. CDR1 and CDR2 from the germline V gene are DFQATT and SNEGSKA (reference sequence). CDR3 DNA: TGCAGTGCTCTTCCGGGACTAGCGGGGGATACGCAGTATTTT. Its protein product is CSALPGLAGDTQYF.

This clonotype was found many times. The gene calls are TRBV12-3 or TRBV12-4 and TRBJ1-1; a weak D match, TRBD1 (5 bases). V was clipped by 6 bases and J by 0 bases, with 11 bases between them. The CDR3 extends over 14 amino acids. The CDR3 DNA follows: TGTGCCAGCAGAATACAGGCTATGAACACTGAAGCTTTCTTT. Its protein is CASRIQAMNTEAFF.

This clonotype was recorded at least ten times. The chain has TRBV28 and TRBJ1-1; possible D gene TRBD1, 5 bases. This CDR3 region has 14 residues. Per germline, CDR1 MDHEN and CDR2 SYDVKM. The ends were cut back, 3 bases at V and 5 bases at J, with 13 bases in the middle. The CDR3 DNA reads TGTGCCAGCAGTTTTACAGGAGCCAGGACTGAAGCTTTCTTT. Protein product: CASSFTGARTEAFF.

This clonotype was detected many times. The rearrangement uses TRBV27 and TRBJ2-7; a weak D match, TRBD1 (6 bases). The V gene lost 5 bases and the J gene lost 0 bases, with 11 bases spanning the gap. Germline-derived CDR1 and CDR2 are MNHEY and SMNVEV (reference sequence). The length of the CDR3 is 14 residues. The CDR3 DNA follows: TGTGCCAGCAGTAATGAGGACAGCTCCTACGAGCAGTACTTC. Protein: CASSNEDSSYEQYF.

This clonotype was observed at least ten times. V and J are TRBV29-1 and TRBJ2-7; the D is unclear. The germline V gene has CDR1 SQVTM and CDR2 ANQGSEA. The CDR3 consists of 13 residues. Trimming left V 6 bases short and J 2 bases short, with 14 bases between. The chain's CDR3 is CSVVTELTYEQYF. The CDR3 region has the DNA TGCAGCGTAGTAACAGAATTAACCTACGAGCAGTACTTC.

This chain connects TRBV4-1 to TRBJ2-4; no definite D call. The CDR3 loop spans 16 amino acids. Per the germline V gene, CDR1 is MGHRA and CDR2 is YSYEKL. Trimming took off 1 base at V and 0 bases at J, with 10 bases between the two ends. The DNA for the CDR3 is TGCGCCAGCAGCCAAGTCGGCACCGTAGCCAAAAACATTCAGTACTTC. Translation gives CASSQVGTVAKNIQYF.

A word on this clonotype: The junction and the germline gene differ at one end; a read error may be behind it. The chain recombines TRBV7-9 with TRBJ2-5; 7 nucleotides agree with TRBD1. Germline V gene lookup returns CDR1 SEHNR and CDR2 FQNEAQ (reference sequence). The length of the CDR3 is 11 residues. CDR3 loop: CASSHNRGTDF. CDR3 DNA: TGTGCCAGCAGCCATAACAGGGGTACGGATTTC.

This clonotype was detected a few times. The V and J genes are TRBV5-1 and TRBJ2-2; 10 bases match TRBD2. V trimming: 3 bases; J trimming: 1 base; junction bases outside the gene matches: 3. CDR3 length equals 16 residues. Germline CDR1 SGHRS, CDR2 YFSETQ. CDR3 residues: CASSSGLAMNTGELFF. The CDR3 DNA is TGCGCCAGCAGCTCGGGACTAGCGATGAACACCGGGGAGCTGTTTTTT. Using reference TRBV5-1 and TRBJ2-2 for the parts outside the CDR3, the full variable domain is KAGVTQTPRYLIKTRGQQVTLSCSPISGHRSVSWYQQTPGQGLQFLFEYFSETQRNKGNFPGRFSGRQFSNSRSEMNVSTLELGDSALYLCASSSGLAMNTGELFFGEGSRLTVL.